This T cell receptor (beta chain) was sequenced for a study of shared clonotypes between healthy human individuals. This CDR3 is 12 amino acids long. V lost 3 bases, J lost 7 bases, and 7 bases lay in between. Per germline, CDR1 LNHDA and CDR2 SQIVND (reference sequence). Cells designated naive CD8 were CD45RO-negative and were positively selected for CCR7, with terminally differentiated effector memory CD45RA+ cells excluded. Donors were Caucasian adults residing in Nashville, Tennessee, USA. The genomic DNA of each subset was split evenly across several immunoSEQ plates. This table comes from immunoSEQ multiplex PCR, and its TCRdb copy is limited to in-frame clones, with some not included. The sample includes roughly 2,000,000 clones, over 85% of them seen just once.

The rearrangement uses TRBV19 and TRBJ2-1; D remains unclear. This TCR came from a man between 18 and 29 years old in good health. Some clones in this sample may be carry-over from other donors' samples. What was sequenced was naive CD8+ T cells from PBMCs. For the CDR3, the DNA is TGTGCCAGTAGTATGACTTGGAATGAGCAGTTCTTC. Protein product: CASSMTWNEQFF.